This TCR beta chain was obtained from a study of CD8 T cells in Susac syndrome. Sequencing targeted TCR beta in blood CD8+ and CD4+ T cells. The healthy controls were matched to patients by age and sex. Germline CDR1 is KGHSH and CDR2 is LQKENI. CDR3 length: 14 residues. Deletions cut 1 base from V and 4 bases from J, with 9 bases between. RNA amounts of about 0.5 to 1 ug underwent reverse transcription with random hexamers. MiXCR was run by TCRdb on the immunoSEQ multiplex PCR reads, yielding one entry per CDR3 protein. Of about 190,000 distinct CDR3 sequences in the sample, about 94% were seen once. The sequence was obtained from a human donor in good health. The rearrangement joins TRBV18 to TRBJ2-3; D possibly uses TRBD1 or TRBD2 (5 bases each). Sample: CD4+ T cells from PBMCs. The CDR3 region is CASSPLRDPDTQYF. DNA for the CDR3: TGTGCCAGCTCACCACTCCGGGACCCAGATACGCAGTATTTT. Full variable domain (outside the CDR3, taken from reference TRBV18 and TRBJ2-3): NAGVMQNPRHLVRRRGQEARLRCSPMKGHSHVYWYRQLPEEGLKFMVYLQKENIIDESGMPKERFSAEFPKEGPSILRIQQVVRGDSAAYFCASSPLRDPDTQYFGPGTRLTVL.